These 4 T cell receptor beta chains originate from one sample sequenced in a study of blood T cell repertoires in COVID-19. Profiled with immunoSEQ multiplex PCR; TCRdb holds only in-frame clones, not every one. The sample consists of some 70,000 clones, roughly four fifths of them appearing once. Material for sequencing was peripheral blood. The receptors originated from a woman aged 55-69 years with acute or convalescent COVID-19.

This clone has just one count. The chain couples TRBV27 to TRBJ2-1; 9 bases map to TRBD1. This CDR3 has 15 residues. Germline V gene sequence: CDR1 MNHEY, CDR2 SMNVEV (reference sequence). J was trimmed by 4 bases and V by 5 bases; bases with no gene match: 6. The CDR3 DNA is TGTGCCAGCAGTCCCTCGACAGGGGGATACAATGAGCAGTTCTTC. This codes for CASSPSTGGYNEQFF.

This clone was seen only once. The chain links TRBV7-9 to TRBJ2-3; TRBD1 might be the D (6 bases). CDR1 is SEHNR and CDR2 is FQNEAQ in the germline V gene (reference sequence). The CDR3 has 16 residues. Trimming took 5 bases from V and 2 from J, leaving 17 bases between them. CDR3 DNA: TGTGCCAGCAGCCCAGGGGCGCTCCGGCCCACAGATACGCAGTATTTT. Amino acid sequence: CASSPGALRPTDTQYF.

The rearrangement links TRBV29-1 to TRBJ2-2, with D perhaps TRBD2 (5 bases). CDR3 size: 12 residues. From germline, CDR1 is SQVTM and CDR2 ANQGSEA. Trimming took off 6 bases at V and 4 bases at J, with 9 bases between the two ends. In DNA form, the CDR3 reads TGCAGCGTACACGGGGTCACCGGGGAGCTGTTTTTT. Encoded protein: CSVHGVTGELFF.

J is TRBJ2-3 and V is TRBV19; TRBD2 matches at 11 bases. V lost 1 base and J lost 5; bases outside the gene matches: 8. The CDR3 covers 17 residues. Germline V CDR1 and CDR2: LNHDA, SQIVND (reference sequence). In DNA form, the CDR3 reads TGTGCCAGTAGTATAGTTGGTAGCGGGAGGGCCCAAGATACGCAGTATTTT. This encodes CASSIVGSGRAQDTQYF. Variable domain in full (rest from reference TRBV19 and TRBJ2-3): DGGITQSPKYLFRKEGQNVTLSCEQNLNHDAMYWYRQDPGQGLRLIYYSQIVNDFQKGDIAEGYSVSREKKESFPLTVTSAQKNPTAFYLCASSIVGSGRAQDTQYFGPGTRLTVL.